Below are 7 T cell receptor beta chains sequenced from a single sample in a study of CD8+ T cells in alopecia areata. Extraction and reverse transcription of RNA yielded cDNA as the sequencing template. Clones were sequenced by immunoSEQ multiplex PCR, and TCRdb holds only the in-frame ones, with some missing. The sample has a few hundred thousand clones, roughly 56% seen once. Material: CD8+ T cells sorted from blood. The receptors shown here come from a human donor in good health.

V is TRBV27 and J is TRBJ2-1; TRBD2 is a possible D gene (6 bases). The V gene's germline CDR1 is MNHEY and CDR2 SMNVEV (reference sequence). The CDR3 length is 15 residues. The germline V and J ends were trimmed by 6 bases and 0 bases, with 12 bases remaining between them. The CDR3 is CASRGTLSSYNEQFF. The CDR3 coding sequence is TGTGCCAGCAGGGGGACTCTCAGCTCCTACAATGAGCAGTTCTTC.

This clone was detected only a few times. CDR3: CSVDGTGVTDTQYF. CDR3 nucleotide sequence: TGCAGCGTTGACGGGACAGGGGTAACAGATACGCAGTATTTT. The chain links TRBV29-1 to TRBJ2-3; TRBD1 aligns across 10 bases. The CDR3 covers 14 residues. V trimming: 3 bases; J trimming: 3 bases; junction bases outside the gene matches: 3. Germline V gene data show CDR1 as SQVTM and CDR2 as ANQGSEA.

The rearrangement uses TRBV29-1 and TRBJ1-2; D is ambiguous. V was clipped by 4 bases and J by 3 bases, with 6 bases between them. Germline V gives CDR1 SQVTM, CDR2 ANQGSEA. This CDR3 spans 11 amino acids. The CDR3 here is CSVVADYGYTF. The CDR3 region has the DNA TGCAGCGTTGTGGCAGACTATGGCTACACCTTC. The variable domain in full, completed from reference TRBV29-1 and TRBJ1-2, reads SAVISQKPSRDICQRGTSLTIQCQVDSQVTMMFWYRQQPGQSLTLIATANQGSEATYESGFVIDKFPISRPNLTFSTLTVSNMSPEDSSIYLCSVVADYGYTFGSGTRLTVV.

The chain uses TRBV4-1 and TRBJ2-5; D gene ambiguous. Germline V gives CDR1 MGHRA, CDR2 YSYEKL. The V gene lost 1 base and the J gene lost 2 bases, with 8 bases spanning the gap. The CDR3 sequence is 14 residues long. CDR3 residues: CASSQVGQQETQYF. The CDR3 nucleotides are TGCGCCAGCAGCCAAGTAGGGCAACAAGAGACCCAGTACTTC.

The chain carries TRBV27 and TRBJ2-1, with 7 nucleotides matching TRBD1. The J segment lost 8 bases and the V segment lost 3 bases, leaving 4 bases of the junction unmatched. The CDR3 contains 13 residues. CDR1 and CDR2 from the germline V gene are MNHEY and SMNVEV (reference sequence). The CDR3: CASSLTGKYEQFF. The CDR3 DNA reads TGTGCCAGCAGTTTGACAGGGAAATATGAGCAGTTCTTC.

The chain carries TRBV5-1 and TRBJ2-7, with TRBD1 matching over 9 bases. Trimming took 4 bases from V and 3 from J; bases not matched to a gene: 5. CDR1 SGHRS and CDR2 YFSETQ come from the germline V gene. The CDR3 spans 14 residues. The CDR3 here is CASSTGTGRYEQYF. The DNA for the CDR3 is TGCGCCAGCAGCACCGGGACAGGGCGCTACGAGCAGTACTTC.

CDR3 residues: CASSLLPTGNYGYTF. CDR3 DNA sequence: TGCGCCAGCAGCCTCCTTCCGACAGGAAACTATGGCTACACCTTC. The chain recombines TRBV4-1 with TRBJ1-2; tentative D call: TRBD1 (6 bases). CDR3 size: 15 residues. Germline V CDR1 and CDR2: MGHRA, YSYEKL. Trimming left V 4 bases short and J 2 bases short, with 14 bases between.